This entry concerns a single T cell receptor beta chain. This clone was seen only a few times. No cognate antigen has been identified for it. Per-base quality was not reported, and no clone a single base away is much larger than it. This entry belongs to a study of cytomegalovirus exposure and HLA in healthy donors (dated by TCRdb to the late 2010s). Regarding the complete study: An earlier analysis of some 600 of the donors reported about 260 Gb of sequence data and 90 million to 120 million unique TCR beta sequences obtained from around 170 million T cells. Roughly 300 gigabases of sequencing data and about 92 million unique TCR sequences made up an early release that covered 500 to 700 HLA-typed donors. Of the 300 to 450 genotyped donors, less than 85% were placed in the genetic ancestry cluster associated with self-reported Caucasian donors. The aim of the study was to test whether cataloging public T cell receptors could identify signatures of past pathogen exposure. The T cell repertoires of 700 or so subjects were profiled by immunosequencing and related to cytomegalovirus serostatus. Along with the approximately 700-subject first cohort, a separate validation cohort of over a hundred different subjects was used. The study combined high-throughput TCR immunosequencing, statistical association of individual TCRs with disease status, and machine learning to predict cytomegalovirus infection status. In a later analysis, previously published TCR beta repertoires from fewer than 750 donors were re-analyzed and high-resolution HLA genotyping was added so that TCR occurrence patterns could be studied. The later analysis used no new phenotypic data to find candidate immune exposures, relying instead on TCR beta sequences and their occurrence across donors. An earlier analysis of some 500 of the donors applied high-throughput TCR beta sequencing to assess whether each TCR beta V gene segment acted as functional or pseudogenic. Alongside the repertoire data, information on donor age, sex, ethnicity and CMV serostatus was compiled. A later genetic analysis took genome-wide SNP genotypes for about three fifths of the 666 donors and used that subset as a discovery cohort. All discovery cohort repertoires had been generated on a single sequencing platform. Class I and class II HLA loci were covered by the typing at four-digit resolution. The number of typed donors differed by locus: about 629-630 for A, B, C, DRB1 and DQB1; about 520 for DQA1; approximately 600 for DPA1; and some 430 for DPB1. A handful of DR-DQ haplotypes were handled as single units for association and clustering because linkage in the cohort was strong. Across some 400 genotyped donors of the cohort, an average of about 240,000 unique TCR beta nucleotide sequences per donor were sequenced, and approximately 19% of those sequences were non-productive. Study-wide findings and limitations: The authors suggested that the approach could potentially be extended to other disease states and immunological phenotypes. In both the original and validation cohorts, the classifier was reported to diagnose cytomegalovirus status with high specificity and sensitivity. A later genetic analysis reported fewer N-insertions in productive TCRs among donors in an Asian-associated ancestry cluster than the roughly 700-donor mean. According to a later analysis, TCR association rates differed among HLA loci, with DRB1 alleles showing the most associated TCRs and HLA-C alleles showing the fewest. A further reported finding was that TCR beta sequences accurately predicted the HLA-A and HLA-B alleles for most subjects in the first cohort. Because HLA typing was missing for some donors at each locus, association tests included only the typed subset. Most TCR sequences were seen in very few donors, while some public TCRs were found in many individuals. A group of highly shared sequence variants was considered likely to be a technical artifact of the sequencing pipeline. When HLA alleles, especially DR and DQ, strongly co-occurred, TCR associations were difficult to assign to individual alleles. Only TCR beta chains were sequenced in this cohort, and the absence of alpha or paired-chain data limited detectable features. The study listed 150 to 200 TCR beta chains as associated with cytomegalovirus. Because the 87-base-pair reads could not distinguish some IMGT-functional V segments, including TRBV6-2 and TRBV6-3, those segments were excluded. Specific HLA alleles were associated with about 17,000 TCR beta sequences at a false discovery rate of 0.05 in a later analysis. Roughly uniform sequencing depth across donors was assumed in presence/absence analyses, although this assumption may not hold. Most CMV-associated TCR beta chains appeared to be HLA-restricted in a later analysis, and the HLA associations seemed to be driven largely by CMV exposure. According to a later analysis, parvovirus B19, influenza, CMV and Epstein-Barr virus appeared linked to several top co-occurrence clusters. The only immune exposure information available for the cohort was CMV serostatus. The earlier analysis of approximately 560 of the donors excluded seventeen rarely observed V segments, including chromosome 9 orphons, because counts were too low. V-gene and J-gene trimming of TCR beta chains was associated with a missense DCLRE1C variant in a later genetic analysis, and the association was replicated in an independent cohort. In a later analysis, HLA-associated TCR beta chains showed more clonal expansion and lower generation probabilities than non-associated chains that were equally common. A few of the identified cytomegalovirus-associated TCR beta chains were confirmed in vitro to be specific for cytomegalovirus antigens. Correlated functional status among segregating V segments might reflect linkage disequilibrium, but an unknown experimental factor could not be ruled out. In an earlier analysis of around 600 of the donors, most TCR beta V segments were observed in productive rearrangements about 87% or about 30% of the time, broadly matching IMGT annotations.

Taken from the germline V gene (reference sequence), the CDR1 and CDR2 loops are SEHNR and FQNEAQ. The CDR3, cysteine through phenylalanine, is 13 amino acids long. Only the CDR3 portion is preserved as DNA: 39 bases, with reading frame beginning at the first base. The V and J ends are trimmed by 1 base and 6 bases, leaving 6 bases between them. The protocol used for the library was the immunoSEQ multiplex PCR assay. For the multiplex PCR, a mixture combining 60 forward primers for TCR Vbeta segments and 13 reverse primers for TCR Jbeta segments was used. The CDR3 region of rearranged TCR beta genes was amplified from genomic DNA by a multiplex PCR assay. Amplified TCR beta libraries were sequenced as 87-base-pair reads on the Illumina HiSeq System. As for how the authors treated the data: A later analysis counted tens of millions of unique TCR beta chains across the 700 or so repertoires, and 10 million to 11 million of these chains were shared by at least two donors. To remove PCR and sequencing errors, raw reads were error-corrected and collapsed into unique sequences using a nearest-neighbor algorithm that merged closely related sequences. To assign V, D and J gene segments, CDR3 sequences were aligned to IMGT reference sequences. For a sequence to be retained, at least a six-nucleotide match to both a V gene segment and a J gene segment was required. A rearrangement counted as productive if the CDR3 had no stop codons and remained in frame with V and J, and every other rearrangement counted as non-productive. Following IMGT convention, CDR3 was defined as the stretch from the second conserved V-encoded cysteine to the conserved J-encoded phenylalanine. In an earlier analysis of roughly 580 of the donors, sequences lacking an unambiguous match to a single V gene segment were excluded. In an earlier analysis of about 590 of the donors, a V segment was called functional when productive rearrangements were above 56.7%, and segregating when the standard deviation between donors exceeded 5%. To diagnose cytomegalovirus status from the catalog of TCR beta chain sequences, a statistical classification framework was built. In a later analysis, V and J genes were assigned by comparing TCR nucleotide sequences against IMGT/GENE-DB human TR gene sequences. Using the TCRdist pipeline, a later analysis assigned CDR3 sequences along with most-parsimonious VDJ recombination scenarios. A later analysis defined each TCR beta chain by its CDR3 amino acid sequence plus V-gene family, and excluded reads lacking a unique V-gene family. As a way to deal with suspected cross-contamination and a sequencing artifact, a later analysis dropped nearly 600 nucleotide sequences that were highly shared and had low generation probability. In a later analysis, a clonal expansion index for each public chain was calculated from normalized within-repertoire ranks of inferred template counts. A later analysis computed generation probabilities with a VDJ recombination model fitted to out-of-frame rearrangements, and checked the results against IGoR. In a later analysis, TCR-TCR, TCR-HLA and TCR-CMV co-occurrence was scored with hypergeometric tests, and a repertoire-size bias correction was applied to TCR pairs. In a later analysis, false discovery rates were estimated by permuting HLA or CMV assignments 20 times. In a later analysis, co-occurring TCRs were grouped with DBSCAN, and TCRdist sequence similarity was added when clustering was performed within HLA-allele-positive subsets. Repertoires with fewer than 30,000 or more than 120,000 public chains were left out of co-occurrence clustering, as were five repertoires with anomalous nucleotide sharing. Held by TCRdb, this immuneACCESS table contains in-frame sequences only and omits some clones. Under half of the omission traces to an unresolved V gene where checked; the cause of the rest is unknown. The DNA was the basis for D and trimming; V, J and clone size are from that table. The sample table contains approximately 280,000 clones; only one count was recorded for roughly 89% of them. Together, the top ten hold roughly 4% of the sample.

The cohort consisted of 600 to 700 healthy bone marrow donors. Cohort members were all nominally healthy when sampled, although unrecorded immune exposures were likely present. The donor was CMV seropositive and was included in the group of some 290 seropositive cohort members. A peripheral blood sample was collected from each donor, and TCR beta sequencing was performed on peripheral blood mononuclear cells. The Qiagen DNeasy Blood Extraction Kit was used to extract genomic DNA from the blood cell samples. This receptor was identified in a man in his forties in good health and CMV-seropositive. The chain was built from TRBV7-9 and TRBJ1-4, with the D gene uncertain. The sample consisted of PBMCs. DNA sequence: TGTGCCAGCAGCTTAGTGAGCTATGAAAAACTGTTTTTT. It codes for CASSLVSYEKLFF.